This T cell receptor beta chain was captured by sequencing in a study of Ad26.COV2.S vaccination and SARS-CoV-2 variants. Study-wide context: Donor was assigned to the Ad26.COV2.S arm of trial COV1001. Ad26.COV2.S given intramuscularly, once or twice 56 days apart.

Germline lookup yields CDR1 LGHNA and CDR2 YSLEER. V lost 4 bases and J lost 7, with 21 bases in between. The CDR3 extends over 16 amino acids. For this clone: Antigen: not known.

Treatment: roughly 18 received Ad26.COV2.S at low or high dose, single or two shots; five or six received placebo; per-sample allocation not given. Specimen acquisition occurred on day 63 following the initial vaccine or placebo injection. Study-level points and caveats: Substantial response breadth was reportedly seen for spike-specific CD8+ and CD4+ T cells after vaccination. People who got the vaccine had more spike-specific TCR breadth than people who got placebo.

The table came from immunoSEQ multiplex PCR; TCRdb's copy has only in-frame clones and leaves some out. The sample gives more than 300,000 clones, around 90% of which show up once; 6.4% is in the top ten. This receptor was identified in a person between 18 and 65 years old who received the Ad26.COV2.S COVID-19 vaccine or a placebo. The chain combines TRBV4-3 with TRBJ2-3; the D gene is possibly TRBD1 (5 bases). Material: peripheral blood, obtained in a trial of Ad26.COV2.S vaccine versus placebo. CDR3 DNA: TGCGCCAGCAGCCCCCAGGGCAGGCAGGGTCCGAATACGCAGTATTTT. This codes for CASSPQGRQGPNTQYF.